This T cell receptor (beta chain) was identified during a study of blood T cell repertoires in COVID-19. The protocol was immunoSEQ multiplex PCR, while the TCRdb copy is restricted to in-frame clones and leaves out a portion. The sample yields just under 250,000 clones, around 89% seen once. Germline trimming cut 1 base from V and 10 bases from J; bases unmatched to any gene: 7. This CDR3 has 15 residues. The germline V gene has CDR1 LGHDT and CDR2 YNNKEL (reference sequence). The study drew participants aged about 18 to 89 years from roughly 25 US areas. Categorization into cohorts depended on clinical history that participants reported.

The receptor was derived from a woman in her thirties who had recovered from COVID-19. Source material: PBMCs or T cells enriched from blood (not recorded which). V usage is TRBV3-1 (or the pseudogene TRBV3-2) and J usage is TRBJ1-6; TRBD1 aligns across 7 bases. CDR3 in amino acids: CASSQATGTRSPLHF. CDR3 DNA: TGTGCCAGCAGCCAAGCGACAGGGACAAGGTCACCCCTCCACTTT.